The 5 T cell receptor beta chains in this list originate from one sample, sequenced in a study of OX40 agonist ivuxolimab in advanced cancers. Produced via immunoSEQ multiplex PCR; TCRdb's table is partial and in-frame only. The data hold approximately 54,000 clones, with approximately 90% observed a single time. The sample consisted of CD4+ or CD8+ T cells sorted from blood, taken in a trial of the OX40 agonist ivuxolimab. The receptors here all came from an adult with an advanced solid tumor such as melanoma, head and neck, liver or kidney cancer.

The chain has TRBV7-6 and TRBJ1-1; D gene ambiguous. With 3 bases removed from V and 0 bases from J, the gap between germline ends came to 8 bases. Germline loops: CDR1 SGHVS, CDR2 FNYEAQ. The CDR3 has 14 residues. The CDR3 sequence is CASSLFSLNTEAFF. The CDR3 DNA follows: TGTGCCAGCAGCTTGTTTAGTTTGAACACTGAAGCTTTCTTT.

The CDR3 bases are TGTGCCAGCAGCCAAGGATCAGGGGCCTACGAGCAGTACTTC. Translated: CASSQGSGAYEQYF. V gene TRBV14 combines with J gene TRBJ2-7, with D perhaps matching TRBD1 (6 bases). Trimming stripped 1 base from V and 2 bases from J, with 9 bases between. The CDR3 totals 14 residues. Germline CDR1 SGHDN, CDR2 FVKESK. The complete variable domain, with remaining parts taken from reference TRBV14 and TRBJ2-7, reads EAGVTQFPSHSVIEKGQTVTLRCDPISGHDNLYWYRRVMGKEIKFLLHFVKESKQDESGMPNNRFLAERTGGTYSTLKVQPAELEDSGVYFCASSQGSGAYEQYFGPGTRLTVT.

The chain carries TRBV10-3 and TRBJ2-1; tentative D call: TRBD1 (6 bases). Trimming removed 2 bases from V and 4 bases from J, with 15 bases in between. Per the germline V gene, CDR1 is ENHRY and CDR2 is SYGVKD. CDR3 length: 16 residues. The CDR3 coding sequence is TGTGCCATCAGTGAGAACACAGGGCTGGAATACAATGAGCAGTTCTTC. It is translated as CAISENTGLEYNEQFF.

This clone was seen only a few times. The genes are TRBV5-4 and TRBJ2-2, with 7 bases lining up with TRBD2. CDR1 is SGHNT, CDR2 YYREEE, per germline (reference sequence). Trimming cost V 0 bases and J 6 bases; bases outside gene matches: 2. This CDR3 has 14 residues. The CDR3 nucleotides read TGTGCCAGCAGCTTGGGCGCGGGAGCCGGGGAGCTGTTTTTT. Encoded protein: CASSLGAGAGELFF.

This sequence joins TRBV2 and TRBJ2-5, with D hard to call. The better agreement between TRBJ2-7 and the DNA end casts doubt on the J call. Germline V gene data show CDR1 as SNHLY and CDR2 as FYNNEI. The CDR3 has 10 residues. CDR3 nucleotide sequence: TGTGCCAGCAGGGTCTACGAGCAGTACTTC. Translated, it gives CASRVYEQYF.